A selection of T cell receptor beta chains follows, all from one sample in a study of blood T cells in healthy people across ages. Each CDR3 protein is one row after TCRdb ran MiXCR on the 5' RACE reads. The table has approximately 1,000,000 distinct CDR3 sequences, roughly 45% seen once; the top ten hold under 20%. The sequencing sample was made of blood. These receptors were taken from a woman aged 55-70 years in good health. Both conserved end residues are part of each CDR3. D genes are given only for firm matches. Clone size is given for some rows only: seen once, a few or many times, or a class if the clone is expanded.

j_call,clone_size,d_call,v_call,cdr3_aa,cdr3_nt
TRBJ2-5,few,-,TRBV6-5,CASSYGAYQETQYF,TGTGCCAGCAGTTACGGCGCTTACCAAGAGACCCAGTACTTC
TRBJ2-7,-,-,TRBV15,CATSSLGDYEQYF,TGTGCCACCAGCAGCCTCGGGGACTACGAGCAGTACTTC
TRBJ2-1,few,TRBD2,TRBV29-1,CSVGLLSGGSYNEQFF,TGCAGCGTTGGACTGCTGAGCGGGGGCTCCTACAATGAGCAGTTCTTC
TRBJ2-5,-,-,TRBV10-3,CAISEGAQRETQYF,TGTGCCATCAGTGAAGGGGCTCAGAGAGAGACCCAGTACTTC
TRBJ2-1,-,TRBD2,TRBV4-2,CASSQIAGEHNEQFF,TGTGCCAGCAGCCAAATAGCGGGAGAGCACAATGAGCAGTTCTTC
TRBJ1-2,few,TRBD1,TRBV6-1,CASSRPGQGGGYTF,TGTGCCAGCAGCCGACCAGGACAGGGAGGAGGCTACACCTTC
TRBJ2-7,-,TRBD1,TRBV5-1,CASSGTGDYEQYF,TGTGCCAGTTCCGGGACAGGGGACTACGAGCAGTACTTC
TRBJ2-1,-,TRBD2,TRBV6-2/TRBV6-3,CASSDGLAGAEQFF,TGTGCCAGCAGTGACGGACTAGCGGGAGCTGAGCAGTTCTTC
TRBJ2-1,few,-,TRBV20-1,CSARTGFGRRNYNEQFF,TGCAGTGCTAGGACGGGCTTCGGGCGGAGAAACTACAATGAGCAGTTCTTC
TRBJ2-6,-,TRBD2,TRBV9,CASSPGGRMGVGSGANVLTF,TGTGCCAGCAGCCCCGGGGGGAGGATGGGGGTAGGATCTGGGGCCAACGTCCTGACTTTC
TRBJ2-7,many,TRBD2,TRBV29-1,CSVSGRSSYEQYF,TGCAGCGTTAGCGGGAGGAGCTCCTACGAGCAGTACTTC
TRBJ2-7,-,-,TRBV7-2,CASSLFDNPHEQYF,TGTGCCAGCAGCTTATTCGACAACCCCCACGAGCAGTACTTC
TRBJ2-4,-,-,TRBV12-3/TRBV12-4,CASSFAGLPPGEQYF,TGTGCCAGCAGTTTTGCGGGACTCCCTCCGGGGGAGCAGTACTTC
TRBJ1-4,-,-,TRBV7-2,CASSLGGPGEKLFF,TGTGCCAGCAGCTTAGGGGGGCCGGGGGAAAAACTGTTTTTT
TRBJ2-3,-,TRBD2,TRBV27,CASSLSGHLLAGVTDTQYF,TGTGCCAGCAGTCTATCGGGACACCTACTAGCGGGAGTCACAGATACGCAGTATTTT
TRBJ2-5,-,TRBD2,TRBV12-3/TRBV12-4,CASSPTPSGRKEQYF,TGTGCCAGCAGTCCGACCCCTAGCGGGAGAAAAGAGCAGTACTTC
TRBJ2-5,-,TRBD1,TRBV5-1,CASRVTGPETQYF,TGCGCCAGCAGGGTGACAGGGCCAGAGACCCAGTACTTC
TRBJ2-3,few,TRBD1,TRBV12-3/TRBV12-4,CASSPTTGLDTQYF,TGTGCCAGCAGTCCAACGACAGGGTTAGATACGCAGTATTTT
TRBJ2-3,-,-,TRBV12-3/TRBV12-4,CASSRGSTDAQYF,TGTGCCAGCAGTCGAGGGAGCACAGATGCGCAGTATTTT
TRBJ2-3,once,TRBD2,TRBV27,CASSWSSGPSTDTQYF,TGTGCCAGCAGTTGGTCTAGCGGACCTAGCACAGATACGCAGTATTTT
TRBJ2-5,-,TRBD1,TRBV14,CASSQIRDRGTQYF,TGTGCCAGCAGCCAAATCCGGGACAGAGGGACCCAGTACTTC
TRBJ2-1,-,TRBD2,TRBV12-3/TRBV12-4,CASSLKGTSGRRNEQFF,TGTGCCAGCAGTTTAAAGGGAACTAGCGGGAGACGGAATGAGCAGTTCTTC
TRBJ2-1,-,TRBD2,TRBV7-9,CASSNQGLAGGPRDEQFF,TGTGCCAGCAGCAACCAGGGACTAGCGGGAGGGCCCCGGGATGAGCAGTTCTTC
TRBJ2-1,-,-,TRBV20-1,CSASKETRYNEQFF,TGCAGTGCCAGCAAGGAGACGAGGTACAATGAGCAGTTCTTC
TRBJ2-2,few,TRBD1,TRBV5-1,CASSLNRGETGELFF,TGCGCCAGCAGCTTAAACAGGGGAGAGACCGGGGAGCTGTTTTTT
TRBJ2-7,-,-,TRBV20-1,CSARGGALARSEQYF,TGCAGTGCTAGAGGGGGAGCGTTAGCGCGTAGCGAGCAGTACTTC
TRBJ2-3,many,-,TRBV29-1,CSVETQYF,TGCAGCGTTGAAACGCAGTATTTT
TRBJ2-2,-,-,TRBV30,CAWSVTFGGINTGELFF,TGTGCCTGGAGTGTAACATTCGGAGGAATCAACACCGGGGAGCTGTTTTTT
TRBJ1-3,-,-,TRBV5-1,CASSLDRVYGNTIYF,TGCGCCAGCAGCTTGGACAGGGTTTATGGAAACACCATATATTTT
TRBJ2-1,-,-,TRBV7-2,CASSLLKLFSYNKQFF,TGTGCCAGCAGCTTACTTAAGTTATTCTCCTACAATAAGCAGTTCTTC
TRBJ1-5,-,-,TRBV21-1,CAGSKDGLQPQHF,TGTGCCGGCAGCAAAGATGGTCTTCAGCCCCAGCATTTT
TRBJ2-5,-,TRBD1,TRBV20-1,CSAKDRQGSGKSYNEQYF,TGCAGTGCTAAAGATCGACAGGGGTCCGGGAAGTCCTACAATGAGCAGTACTTC
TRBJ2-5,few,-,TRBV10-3,CAISGTQETQYF,TGTGCCATCAGTGGGACACAAGAGACCCAGTACTTC
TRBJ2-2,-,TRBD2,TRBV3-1,CASSLTSQTTGELFF,TGTGCCAGCAGCCTGACTAGCCAGACCACCGGGGAGCTGTTTTTT
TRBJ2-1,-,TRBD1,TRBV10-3,CAISDGSGTELNNEQFF,TGTGCCATCAGTGATGGATCCGGGACAGAGTTGAACAATGAGCAGTTCTTC
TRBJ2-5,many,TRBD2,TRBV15,CATSRDLAGEETQYF,TGTGCCACCAGCAGAGATCTAGCGGGAGAGGAGACCCAGTACTTC
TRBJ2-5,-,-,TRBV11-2,CASSLDPVKETQYF,TGTGCCAGCAGCTTAGATCCGGTGAAAGAGACCCAGTACTTC
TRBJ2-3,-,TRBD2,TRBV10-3,CAISGTSGNTQYF,TGTGCCATCAGTGGAACTAGCGGAAATACGCAGTATTTT
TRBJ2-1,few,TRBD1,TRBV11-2,CASSLGQGPQFF,TGTGCCAGCAGCTTAGGACAGGGCCCGCAGTTCTTC
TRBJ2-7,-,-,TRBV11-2,CASSPHPGTYEQYF,TGTGCCAGCAGCCCCCACCCAGGGACCTACGAGCAGTACTTC
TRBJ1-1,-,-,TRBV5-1,CASSLDEGWTEAFF,TGCGCCAGCAGCTTGGACGAGGGCTGGACTGAAGCTTTCTTT
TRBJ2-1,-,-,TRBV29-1,CSVENEQFF,TGCAGCGTTGAAAATGAGCAGTTCTTC
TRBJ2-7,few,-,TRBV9,CASSVGAGLAYEQYF,TGTGCCAGCAGCGTTGGGGCAGGGCTCGCCTACGAGCAGTACTTC
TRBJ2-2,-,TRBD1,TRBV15,CATSRGTGGITGELFF,TGTGCCACCAGCAGAGGGACAGGGGGCATCACCGGGGAGCTGTTTTTT
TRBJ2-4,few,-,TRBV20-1,CSAQEGPPNIQYF,TGCAGTGCTCAAGAAGGGCCCCCAAACATTCAGTACTTC
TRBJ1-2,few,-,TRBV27,CASRLTANYGYTF,TGTGCCAGCAGGCTAACAGCAAACTATGGCTACACCTTC
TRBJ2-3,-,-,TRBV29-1,CSVDPTIAETSTDTQYF,TGCAGCGTTGACCCGACTATAGCGGAGACTAGCACAGATACGCAGTATTTT
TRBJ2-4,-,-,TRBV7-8,CASRPGTMAYGQYF,TGTGCCAGCAGACCCGGGACAATGGCCTACGGGCAGTACTTC
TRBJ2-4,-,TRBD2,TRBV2,CASRPLAGLAGKNIQYF,TGTGCCAGCAGACCTCTAGCGGGCCTTGCCGGGAAAAACATTCAGTACTTC
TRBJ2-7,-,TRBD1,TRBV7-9,CASSPPDRGPSYEQYF,TGTGCCAGCAGCCCCCCCGACAGGGGCCCTTCCTACGAGCAGTACTTC
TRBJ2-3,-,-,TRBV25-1,CASSWRGRALLDTQYF,TGTGCCAGCAGTTGGCGAGGCAGGGCGCTTTTGGATACGCAGTATTTT
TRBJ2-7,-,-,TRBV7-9,CASSLAGNGSYEQYF,TGTGCCAGCAGCTTAGCGGGGAACGGTTCCTACGAGCAGTACTTC
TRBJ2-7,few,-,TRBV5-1,CASSFKDKQSYEQYF,TGCGCCAGCAGCTTTAAAGACAAACAATCCTACGAGCAGTACTTC
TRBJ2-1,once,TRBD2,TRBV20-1,CSAPASGSAGDEQFF,TGCAGTGCTCCAGCCAGCGGGAGTGCGGGGGATGAGCAGTTCTTC